One sample yielded the 18 T cell receptor beta chains listed below, sequenced in a study of cytotoxic CD8 clonotypes in ibrutinib-treated CLL. The repertoire was sequenced with immunoSEQ multiplex PCR; TCRdb's copy has only in-frame clones and lacks some. The sample lists 250,000 to 350,000 clones, roughly four fifths seen once, with roughly 5% in the top ten. Material: PBMCs, obtained at disease progression, from a patient treated with ibrutinib. The receptors here all came from a human donor with chronic lymphocytic leukemia.

This clone is a singleton in its sample. The chain employs TRBV7-9 and TRBJ2-2; D call uncertain. CDR3 length: 13 amino acids. Trimming pared 3 bases from V and 4 bases from J, leaving 6 bases between. Germline V gene lookup returns CDR1 SEHNR and CDR2 FQNEAQ (reference sequence). For the CDR3, the DNA is TGTGCCAGCAGCTTTTTTGGCACCGGGGAGCTGTTTTTT. Residues: CASSFFGTGELFF. The full variable domain, rest sourced from reference TRBV7-9 and TRBJ2-2, is DTGVSQNPRHKITKRGQNVTFRCDPISEHNRLYWYRQTLGQGPEFLTYFQNEAQLEKSRLLSDRFSAERPKGSFSTLEIQRTEQGDSAMYLCASSFFGTGELFFGEGSRLTVL.

The chain recombines TRBV6-1 with TRBJ2-4; D not resolved. Trimming pared 7 bases from V and 7 bases from J, leaving 17 bases between. Germline-derived CDR1 and CDR2 are MNHNS and SASEGT. The CDR3 extends over 14 amino acids. The CDR3: CASIANRVSNIQYF. CDR3 DNA: TGTGCCAGCATCGCTAACCGGGTTTCGAACATTCAGTACTTC.

The gene calls are TRBV13 and TRBJ2-5; D is uncertain. The CDR3 is made up of 13 amino acids. Per germline, CDR1 PRHDT and CDR2 FYEKMQ (reference sequence). The V gene lost 2 bases and the J gene lost 5 bases, with 9 bases spanning the gap. The CDR3 loop reads CASSLLGRETQYF. Written as DNA, the CDR3 is TGTGCCAGCAGCTTACTAGGGCGGGAGACCCAGTACTTC.

V is TRBV25-1 and J is TRBJ2-5; D possibly uses TRBD1 or TRBD2 (5 bases each). CDR1 and CDR2 from the germline V gene are MGHDK and SYGVNS. The CDR3 contains 15 residues. Trimming removed 5 bases at V and 5 bases at J, with 18 bases between. This CDR3 is CASSLLEGWVETQYF. CDR3 sequence (DNA): TGTGCCAGCAGTCTCTTAGAGGGGTGGGTCGAGACCCAGTACTTC.

The chain joins TRBV9 to TRBJ2-1, with 14 nucleotides matching TRBD2. The ends lost 0 bases at V and 7 bases at J; junction bases unmatched: 6. The CDR3 spans 17 residues. CDR1 is SGDLS and CDR2 is YYNGEE in the germline V gene. CDR3 amino acids: CASSVERTSGRKNEQFF. The CDR3 DNA is TGTGCCAGCAGCGTAGAAAGGACTAGCGGGAGGAAGAATGAGCAGTTCTTC.

The genes are TRBV28 and TRBJ2-7; 7 bases agree with TRBD1. Trimming took 4 bases from V and 6 from J; bases not matched to a gene: 6. This CDR3 contains 13 residues. The germline CDR1 and CDR2 sequences are MDHEN and SYDVKM. The CDR3 sequence is CASSYRTGSEQYF. The DNA of the CDR3 is TGTGCCAGCAGTTATAGGACAGGTAGCGAGCAGTACTTC.

The rearrangement uses TRBV6-1 and TRBJ1-2; D ambiguous. The V end lost 5 bases, the J end lost 2 bases, and 12 bases lay between the germline ends. The CDR3 spans 14 residues. The germline CDR1 and CDR2 sequences are MNHNS and SASEGT. The DNA for the CDR3 is TGTGCCAGCAGTTGGCTTGACGGGAACTATGGCTACACCTTC. It specifies CASSWLDGNYGYTF.

This sequence joins TRBV5-6 and TRBJ1-5; TRBD1 is a possible D gene (5 bases). The CDR3 spans 14 residues. V shed 0 bases and J shed 3 bases, with 7 bases lying between them. Germline CDR1 and CDR2: SGHDT and YYEEEE. The CDR3 DNA is TGTGCCAGCAGCTTGGCAGGGACCAATCAGCCCCAGCATTTT. This encodes CASSLAGTNQPQHF.

The chain recombines TRBV27 with TRBJ2-7, with TRBD2 identical over 10 bases. Germline CDR1 MNHEY, CDR2 SMNVEV (reference sequence). The V segment lost 4 bases and the J segment 2 bases; nucleotides outside the gene matches: 5. The CDR3 extends over 15 amino acids. The CDR3 coding sequence is TGTGCCAGCAGTTGGGCTAGCGGGAGTGCCTACGAGCAGTACTTC. Translating it yields CASSWASGSAYEQYF.

V is TRBV11-1 and J is TRBJ2-5; D remains unclear. V gave up 5 bases and J gave up 5 bases, with 9 bases separating them. CDR3 length equals 12 residues. CDR1 and CDR2 (germline): SGHAT, FQDESV (reference sequence). CDR3 sequence: CASSLQRETQYF. The CDR3 nucleotides are TGTGCCAGCAGCCTACAGAGGGAGACCCAGTACTTC.

This chain links TRBV27 with TRBJ2-3, with D possibly being TRBD1 or TRBD2 (6 bases each). The CDR3 runs 16 residues. V lost 6 bases to trimming and J lost 4 bases, with 20 bases between them. CDR1 and CDR2 from the germline V gene are MNHEY and SMNVEV (reference sequence). In DNA, the CDR3 is TGTGCCAGCAGCCGCCTTGGTTTCGGGGGCTCAGATACGCAGTATTTT. Amino acid sequence: CASSRLGFGGSDTQYF.

The rearrangement joins TRBV29-1 to TRBJ2-5; 10 bases agree with TRBD2. With V trimmed by 6 bases and J by 4 bases, 11 bases remained unmatched. Germline loops: CDR1 SQVTM, CDR2 ANQGSEA. This CDR3 comprises 15 residues. The CDR3 DNA reads as TGCAGCGTCGGACTAGCGGAGGCCCTTCGAGAGACCCAGTACTTC. Translated: CSVGLAEALRETQYF.

The V and J genes are TRBV2 and TRBJ1-1, with D perhaps TRBD1 (5 bases). The CDR3 length is 13 residues. Per the germline V gene, CDR1 is SNHLY and CDR2 is FYNNEI. V was trimmed by 8 bases and J by 6 bases, leaving 16 bases between them. The CDR3 DNA reads as TGTGCCAGCGTCTCTCCCCGGGGACCTGAAGCTTTCTTT. The encoded protein is CASVSPRGPEAFF.

The V gene is TRBV5-1, the J gene TRBJ1-5, with no clear D. V lost 0 bases and J lost 2, with 6 bases in between. This CDR3 has 14 residues. Germline V gene lookup returns CDR1 SGHRS and CDR2 YFSETQ. The CDR3 DNA is TGCGCCAGCAGCTTGGTCCCAGGCAATCAGCCCCAGCATTTT. This gives the protein CASSLVPGNQPQHF. The full variable domain, with the rest looked up from reference TRBV5-1 and TRBJ1-5, is KAGVTQTPRYLIKTRGQQVTLSCSPISGHRSVSWYQQTPGQGLQFLFEYFSETQRNKGNFPGRFSGRQFSNSRSEMNVSTLELGDSALYLCASSLVPGNQPQHFGDGTRLSIL.

The V call is TRBV7-9, the J call TRBJ2-2, with D unclear. Germline V gene data show CDR1 as SEHNR and CDR2 as FQNEAQ (reference sequence). Trimming took off 2 bases at V and 7 bases at J, with 11 bases between the two ends. The CDR3 consists of 14 residues. CDR3 sequence reads: CASSLKGSVGELFF. CDR3 DNA sequence: TGTGCCAGCAGCTTAAAGGGATCCGTCGGGGAGCTGTTTTTT.

V and J are TRBV6-1 and TRBJ1-2; D ambiguous. Germline V gene sequence: CDR1 MNHNS, CDR2 SASEGT. The CDR3 has 14 residues. V dropped 8 bases and J dropped 4 bases, with 17 bases sitting between them. CDR3 sequence reads: CASALTGLIYGYTF. The CDR3 bases are TGTGCCAGCGCGCTCACGGGTCTCATCTATGGCTACACCTTC.

The table lists this clone with a few counts. CDR3 amino acids: CASSLAAGGPYEQYF. The CDR3 nucleotides read TGTGCCAGCAGCTTAGCGGCGGGGGGCCCCTACGAGCAGTACTTC. V is TRBV7-7 and J is TRBJ2-7, with 8 nucleotides matching TRBD2. V was pared by 0 bases and J by 2 bases, with 3 bases of the junction left unmatched. In germline, CDR1 is SSHAT, CDR2 FNYEAQ (reference sequence). The CDR3 is 15 residues long.

The chain carries TRBV4-3 and TRBJ2-7, with TRBD1 identical over 9 bases. CDR3 length: 15 amino acids. Looked up from germline, CDR1 is LGHNA and CDR2 is YSLEER. The junction had 10 bases not matched to a gene; V was cut back by 7 bases and J by 3 bases. CDR3 nucleotides: TGCGCCAGCAAACACACGACAGGGGGTCGCTACGAGCAGTACTTC. It is translated as CASKHTTGGRYEQYF.